This T cell receptor delta chain was recorded in a study of gamma-delta T cells after stem cell transplantation. This clone qualifies as medium-sized. TCRdb re-processed the RT-PCR reads via CATT. The sample holds 2,000 to 3,000 delta-chain clones, 3% to 3.5% seen once. Germline V gene data show CDR1 as TSWWSYY and CDR2 as QGS. CDR3 length: 21 residues. V shed 5 bases, J shed 0 bases, and the junction held 19 bases outside the gene matches. This chain joins TRDV1 and TRDJ1; 12 bases are a match to TRDD3. What was sequenced was gamma-delta T cells. The receptor comes from a human donor. It is not recorded whose cells these are; they may come from a transplant donor. The CDR3 DNA reads as TGTGCTCTTGGGAAAACTACGCTTCCCTGGGGGATACGCCCTAACACCGATAAACTCATCTTT. This codes for CALGKTTLPWGIRPNTDKLIF.